Below, 27 T cell receptor beta chains from the same sample are listed, as sequenced in a study of blood T cell repertoires in COVID-19. Data came from immunoSEQ multiplex PCR; TCRdb stores just in-frame clones and leaves some out. The profile shows around 140,000 clones, roughly 84% of them singletons. Sequenced: peripheral blood. All receptors come from a human donor with acute or convalescent COVID-19. The donor label of this sample is uncertain.

The chain links TRBV19 to TRBJ2-1; tentatively, D is TRBD2 (5 bases). Per the germline V gene, CDR1 is LNHDA and CDR2 is SQIVND (reference sequence). The CDR3 covers 15 residues. V was shortened by 5 bases and J by 0 bases, with 11 bases between the two germline ends. The CDR3 nucleotides are TGTGCCAGTAGTCGGGATCAGAGCTCCTACAATGAGCAGTTCTTC. Translating it yields CASSRDQSSYNEQFF.

This clone was observed once. The chain recombines TRBV30 with TRBJ1-4, with TRBD1 identical over 7 bases. The CDR3 covers 11 residues. The germline V gene encodes CDR1 GTSNPN and CDR2 SVGIG (reference sequence). V trimming: 4 bases; J trimming: 7 bases; junction bases outside the gene matches: 0. In nucleotides, the CDR3 is TGTGCCTGGACAGGGGGTGAAAAACTGTTTTTT. This encodes CAWTGGEKLFF.

The V and J genes are TRBV7-6 and TRBJ2-1; TRBD1 matches 8 bases. Germline assignment: CDR1 SGHVS and CDR2 FNYEAQ. The CDR3 is 15 amino acids. V was clipped by 5 bases and J by 5 bases; unmatched bases: 8. CDR3 protein: CASSPDRGVNNEQFF. In DNA, the CDR3 is TGTGCCAGCAGCCCCGACAGGGGCGTTAACAATGAGCAGTTCTTC. The whole variable domain, filled in from reference TRBV7-6 and TRBJ2-1, reads GAGVSQSPRYKVTKRGQDVALRCDPISGHVSLYWYRQALGQGPEFLTYFNYEAQQDKSGLPNDRFSAERPEGSISTLTIQRTEQRDSAMYRCASSPDRGVNNEQFFGPGTRLTVL.

Here the CDR3 reads CASSVGAGGYRTDTQYF. CDR3 nucleotide sequence: TGTGCCAGCAGCGTAGGCGCAGGGGGTTACCGCACAGATACGCAGTATTTT. The chain is built from TRBV9 and TRBJ2-3; 7 positions agree with TRBD1. Germline V gene lookup returns CDR1 SGDLS and CDR2 YYNGEE. The CDR3 has 17 amino acids. V was pared by 0 bases and J by 1 base, with 8 bases of the junction left unmatched.

This rearrangement joins TRBV19 to TRBJ2-5, with 8 bases matching TRBD2. This CDR3 is built from 20 residues. The germline gives CDR1 LNHDA, CDR2 SQIVND (reference sequence). The ends lost 4 bases at V and 5 bases at J; junction bases unmatched: 24. The CDR3 DNA reads as TGTGCCAGTAGTAAAGGACAGCTGACTATGGCGGGAGGCCGGGTTGAGACCCAGTACTTC. Translating it yields CASSKGQLTMAGGRVETQYF.

This clone has a handful of counts. CDR3 sequence (DNA): TGCAGTGCTAGTACGGGGGAGAGGCACAATGAGCAGTTCTTC. Translated, it gives CSASTGERHNEQFF. The chain recombines TRBV20-1 with TRBJ2-1; D possibly corresponds to TRBD2 (6 bases). With 3 bases removed from V and 5 bases from J, the gap between germline ends came to 14 bases. The CDR3 length is 14 residues. Germline values: CDR1 DFQATT, CDR2 SNEGSKA (reference sequence).

The chain uses TRBV5-1 and TRBJ1-6; 7 bases line up with TRBD1. Per germline, CDR1 SGHRS and CDR2 YFSETQ. The length of the CDR3 is 14 residues. Trimming at V came to 3 bases and at J to 7 bases, leaving 4 bases not matched to a gene. The DNA of the CDR3 is TGCGCCAGCAGCTCGGGACAGCCGAATTCACCCCTCCACTTT. This gives the protein CASSSGQPNSPLHF.

The chain uses TRBV7-2 and TRBJ1-2, with 8 bases that match TRBD1. The junction had 6 bases not matched to a gene; V was cut back by 5 bases and J by 4 bases. CDR3 length: 14 amino acids. In germline, CDR1 is SGHTA, CDR2 FQGNSA. The CDR3 DNA is TGTGCCAGCAGCCCAGGACAGGGTTTCTATGGCTACACCTTC. Its translation: CASSPGQGFYGYTF.

The rearrangement uses TRBV10-3 and TRBJ2-3, with 8 bases fitting TRBD1. The CDR3 is made up of 14 amino acids. Germline V gives CDR1 ENHRY, CDR2 SYGVKD. Written as DNA, the CDR3 is TGTGGCGCAGGGGGCGCCTCGACCACAGATACGCAGTATTTT. Encoded protein: CGAGGASTTDTQYF.

The chain links TRBV6-1 to TRBJ1-6, with TRBD1 matching over 9 bases. The CDR3 loop spans 15 amino acids. Germline V CDR1 and CDR2: MNHNS, SASEGT. V dropped 1 base and J dropped 9; count of bases not matched to a gene: 4. CDR3 sequence reads: CASSEVWDRASPLHF. The CDR3 DNA sequence: TGTGCCAGCAGTGAAGTATGGGACAGGGCTTCACCCCTCCACTTT.

The gene calls are TRBV11-2 and TRBJ1-5; maybe TRBD1 (5 bases). The CDR3 length is 15 residues. V shed 1 base and J shed 5 bases, with 12 bases lying between them. Germline CDR1 reads SGHAT; CDR2 reads FQNNGV. This CDR3 is CASSLGPGIDQPQHF. The CDR3 DNA reads as TGTGCCAGCAGCTTAGGACCAGGGATTGATCAGCCCCAGCATTTT. Variable domain in full (rest from reference TRBV11-2 and TRBJ1-5): EAGVAQSPRYKIIEKRQSVAFWCNPISGHATLYWYQQILGQGPKLLIQFQNNGVVDDSQLPKDRFSAERLKGVDSTLKIQPAKLEDSAVYLCASSLGPGIDQPQHFGDGTRLSIL.

The chain has TRBV3-1 (or the pseudogene TRBV3-2) and TRBJ2-7, with D possibly TRBD2 on 7 matching bases. Trimming shortened V by 4 bases and J by 2 bases, and 15 bases separated the two germline ends. The CDR3 is 15 residues long. Germline CDR1 LGHDT, CDR2 YNNKEL (reference sequence). The CDR3 DNA reads TGTGCCAGCAGCCGAGGGGGGGTTCGTCCCTACGAGCAGTACTTC. Protein sequence: CASSRGGVRPYEQYF.

The V and J genes are TRBV9 and TRBJ2-2, with TRBD2 matching over 12 bases. From germline, CDR1 is SGDLS and CDR2 YYNGEE. There are 17 residues in the CDR3. J was trimmed by 0 bases and V by 3 bases; bases with no gene match: 3. CDR3 coding DNA: TGTGCCAGCAGCGCGAGACTAGCGGGGGCGAACACCGGGGAGCTGTTTTTT. The encoded protein is CASSARLAGANTGELFF.

The rearrangement links TRBV3-1 (or the pseudogene TRBV3-2) to TRBJ1-2; 7 bases agree with TRBD1. Germline CDR1 is LGHDT and CDR2 is YNNKEL (reference sequence). V lost 3 bases, J lost 8 bases, and 12 bases stayed unmatched. The CDR3 covers 15 residues. CDR3: CASSHLETGTWGYTF. CDR3 coding DNA: TGTGCCAGCAGCCACCTTGAGACAGGGACGTGGGGCTACACCTTC.

V gene TRBV3-1 (or the pseudogene TRBV3-2) combines with J gene TRBJ1-3; 8 bases agree with TRBD1. Germline assignment: CDR1 LGHDT and CDR2 YNNKEL (reference sequence). V shed 4 bases and J 1 base; nucleotides not matched to a gene: 9. The CDR3 sequence is 17 residues long. CDR3 sequence (DNA): TGTGCCAGCAGCCGCCAAGGGCAGGGGGCTTCTGGAAACACCATATATTTT. Amino acids: CASSRQGQGASGNTIYF.

The chain combines TRBV30 with TRBJ1-6; 9 bases fit TRBD1. V lost 0 bases and J lost 7; bases outside the gene matches: 7. Germline V gene sequence: CDR1 GTSNPN, CDR2 SVGIG (reference sequence). The CDR3 has 16 amino acids. Here the CDR3 reads CAWSVISGQGNSPLHF. CDR3 nucleotide sequence: TGTGCCTGGAGTGTAATCTCCGGACAGGGGAATTCACCCCTCCACTTT.

This clone has a single count. This sequence joins TRBV5-8 and TRBJ1-1; no definite D call. CDR1 and CDR2 from the germline V gene are SGHTS and YDEGEE. V was trimmed by 2 bases and J by 1 base, leaving 12 bases between them. This CDR3 comprises 15 residues. In DNA, the CDR3 is TGTGCCAGCAGCTTTCCGGGGATTAGGAACACTGAAGCTTTCTTT. Translation gives CASSFPGIRNTEAFF. The full variable domain, with the rest looked up from reference TRBV5-8 and TRBJ1-1, is EAGVTQSPTHLIKTRGQQATLRCSPISGHTSVYWYQQALGLGLQFLLWYDEGEERNRGNFPPRFSGRQFPNYSSELNVNALELEDSALYLCASSFPGIRNTEAFFGQGTRLTVV.

The J gene is TRBJ2-2, the V gene TRBV5-1; the match to TRBD1 covers 8 bases. The germline V gene has CDR1 SGHRS and CDR2 YFSETQ. The CDR3 is made up of 14 amino acids. V was clipped by 7 bases and J by 4 bases; unmatched bases: 6. DNA for the CDR3: TGCGCCAGCCGACAGGGGTTCGGCACCGGGGAGCTGTTTTTT. As protein: CASRQGFGTGELFF.

The DNA of the CDR3 is TGTGCCAGCAGTTACAGGACAACAAACTATGGCTACACCTTC. This codes for CASSYRTTNYGYTF. The chain combines TRBV6-2 or TRBV6-3 with TRBJ1-2, with a tentative D call TRBD1 (5 bases). Germline V lookup: CDR1 MNHEY, CDR2 SVGEGT. Trimming cost V 2 bases and J 2 bases, with 9 bases left between them. The length of the CDR3 is 14 residues.

The chain couples TRBV12-5 to TRBJ2-2; possible D gene TRBD1, 6 bases. V shed 1 base and J shed 5 bases, with 8 bases lying between them. The CDR3 totals 14 residues. Germline V lookup: CDR1 LGHNT, CDR2 FRNRAP. CDR3 nucleotides: TGTGCTAGTGGTTTGGACAGGGAGACCGGGGAGCTGTTTTTT. This gives the protein CASGLDRETGELFF.

This sequence joins TRBV29-1 and TRBJ2-5; TRBD2 might be the D (6 bases). The germline V gene encodes CDR1 SQVTM and CDR2 ANQGSEA. The CDR3 has 12 residues. CDR3 bases: TGCAGGGCGGGATCAGTTCAAGAGACCCAGTACTTC. Amino acid sequence: CRAGSVQETQYF.

The CDR3 DNA reads as TGTGCCAGCAGCTCCGGCCTCGGGGGGATCACTGAAGCTTTCTTT. Translation: CASSSGLGGITEAFF. The chain carries TRBV7-3 and TRBJ1-1, with D perhaps matching TRBD1 (5 bases). Trimming cost V 4 bases and J 4 bases, with 16 bases left between them. This CDR3 spans 15 amino acids. The V gene's germline CDR1 is SGHTA and CDR2 FQGTGA.

The rearrangement uses TRBV7-4 and TRBJ2-7; the match to TRBD2 covers 12 bases. Trimming took 5 bases from V and 7 from J; bases not matched to a gene: 15. In germline, CDR1 is SGHVT, CDR2 SQSDAQ. CDR3 length equals 17 residues. In DNA form, the CDR3 reads TGTGCCAGCAGCCCGTCGGGGCCTAGCGGGAGGGCTCATGAGCAGTACGTC. This sequence encodes CASSPSGPSGRAHEQYV.

The rearrangement links TRBV7-3 to TRBJ2-3, with no clear D. Germline V CDR1 and CDR2: SGHTA, FQGTGA. CDR3 length: 12 amino acids. Between the trimmed V and J ends, which lost 4 bases and 6 bases, there was a span of 8 bases. The CDR3: CASSSFADTQYF. CDR3 nucleotide sequence: TGTGCCAGCAGCTCGTTTGCGGATACGCAGTATTTT.

J is TRBJ1-1 and V is TRBV30, with D perhaps TRBD1 (5 bases). This CDR3 is 11 amino acids long. Germline V gene data show CDR1 as GTSNPN and CDR2 as SVGIG (reference sequence). Trimming pared 5 bases from V and 5 bases from J, leaving 9 bases between. The CDR3 reads CAWGRGTEAFF. CDR3 nucleotides: TGTGCCTGGGGACGGGGGACTGAAGCTTTCTTT.

The chain employs TRBV19 and TRBJ2-7; 8 nucleotides align to TRBD1. With V trimmed by 5 bases and J by 0 bases, 6 bases remained unmatched. Germline CDR1 reads LNHDA; CDR2 reads SQIVND (reference sequence). The CDR3 extends over 15 amino acids. The CDR3 nucleotides are TGTGCCAGTAGTCCCCTCGACAGGGGCTCCTACGAGCAGTACTTC. This gives the protein CASSPLDRGSYEQYF.

The rearrangement uses TRBV10-3 and TRBJ2-2; D remains unclear. Germline CDR1 reads ENHRY; CDR2 reads SYGVKD. V gave up 3 bases and J gave up 5 bases, with 13 bases separating them. The CDR3 contains 15 residues. Here the CDR3 reads CAISDSRRDTGELFF. The CDR3 DNA reads TGTGCCATCAGTGATTCGAGAAGAGATACCGGGGAGCTGTTTTTT.